These 4 T cell receptor beta chains came from one sample sequenced in a study of T cells in women clearing cervical HPV infection. TCRdb's table, derived via immunoSEQ multiplex PCR, lists solely in-frame clones and lacks some. The listing contains tens of thousands of clones. The sample consisted of blood buffy coat. The receptors derive from a woman between 18 and 69 years old with a cervical HPV16 infection that either progressed to CIN3+ or cleared (not recorded which).

CDR3 sequence reads: CASSDPTGRAVEQYF. The CDR3 DNA, read in part, is TGCGCCAGCAGTGACCCGACAGGGAGGGCGGTCGAG. The chain joins TRBV10-2 to TRBJ2-7; D possibly matches TRBD1 or TRBD2 (7 bases each). The CDR3 goes on 3 residues after the read ends, and that part is filled in from the germline J gene. Trimming left V 3 bases short and J 6 bases short, with 18 bases between. Germline assignment: CDR1 WSHSY and CDR2 SAAADI. This CDR3 is 15 amino acids long.

Worth noting for this clone: The CDR3 end falls 3 residues outside the read, so it is completed with the germline J gene. The genes are TRBV6-2 or TRBV6-3 and TRBJ2-1, with D tentatively TRBD1 (5 bases). V gave up 5 bases and J gave up 5 bases, with 16 bases separating them. Germline CDR1 and CDR2: MNHEY and SVGEGT. CDR3 length equals 15 residues. The covered CDR3 bases are TGTGCCAGCAGTCCCAGGACACCCCCTGACAATGAG. Amino acids: CASSPRTPPDNE. The whole CDR3 region reads CASSPRTPPDNEQFF.

A note on this clone: The CDR3 extends 3 residues past the end of the read, so its final part is completed from the germline J gene. The chain combines TRBV5-1 with TRBJ2-3; D tentatively reads TRBD1 or TRBD2 (5 bases each). Germline CDR1 and CDR2: SGHRS and YFSETQ. The CDR3 is made up of 15 amino acids. With 4 bases removed from V and 2 bases from J, the gap between germline ends came to 14 bases. CDR3 residues: CASSLVGGHTDTQYF. CDR3 DNA (partial): TGCGCCAGCAGCCTAGTCGGAGGACACACAGATACG. Variable domain in full (rest from reference TRBV5-1 and TRBJ2-3): KAGVTQTPRYLIKTRGQQVTLSCSPISGHRSVSWYQQTPGQGLQFLFEYFSETQRNKGNFPGRFSGRQFSNSRSEMNVSTLELGDSALYLCASSLVGGHTDTQYFGPGTRLTVL.

Worth noting for this clone: Read coverage stops 3 residues before the CDR3 terminus; the germline J gene supplies the remainder. The chain links TRBV11-2 to TRBJ1-5; D might be TRBD1 (6 bases). Per the germline V gene, CDR1 is SGHAT and CDR2 is FQNNGV. V was trimmed by 5 bases and J by 0 bases, leaving 11 bases between them. The CDR3 is made up of 15 amino acids. Partial CDR3 DNA: TGTGCCAGCAGCCGGCAGGGGTATAGCAATCAGCCC. Its translation: CASSRQGYSNQP. The complete CDR3 sequence is CASSRQGYSNQPQHF.